A selection of T cell receptor beta chains follows, all from one sample in a study of identical twins. TCRdb re-called the 5' RACE reads with MiXCR, one entry per CDR3 protein. The table records 700,000 or so distinct CDR3 sequences, more than 6.5% of them present only once. This sample also appeared in a second study, on yellow fever vaccine responses in identical twins.

Sequencing used PBMCs. These receptors were collected from a woman aged 18-35 years in good health. Both conserved end residues are part of each CDR3. Fields, in order: D gene, V gene, J gene, clone size, CDR3 protein, CDR3 DNA. The D gene is left open where the match is weak. Clone size is not always given. Where it is, it says once, few, many or a class for expanded clones.

TRBD2,TRBV27,TRBJ2-5,many,CASSFIHPAGVETQYF,TGTGCCAGCAGTTTCATCCACCCAGCGGGGGTGGAGACCCAGTACTTC
NA,TRBV12-3/TRBV12-4,TRBJ2-2,many,CASSPEGPSPGELFF,TGTGCCAGCAGCCCGGAGGGACCCTCCCCCGGGGAGCTGTTTTTT
NA,TRBV10-3,TRBJ2-1,many,CAISDADLPSSYNEQFF,TGTGCCATCAGTGACGCGGACTTGCCGAGCTCCTACAATGAGCAGTTCTTC
NA,TRBV28,TRBJ2-3,few,CASSTHSGTDTQYF,TGTGCCAGCAGTACCCATAGCGGCACAGATACGCAGTATTTT
TRBD1,TRBV27,TRBJ1-5,NA,CASSVYRGGNQPQHF,TGTGCCAGCAGTGTATACAGGGGGGGTAATCAGCCCCAGCATTTT
NA,TRBV5-1,TRBJ2-7,many,CASSLESAEQYF,TGCGCCAGCAGCTTGGAATCAGCCGAGCAGTACTTC
NA,TRBV4-3,TRBJ1-6,few,CASSQDWDNSPLHF,TGCGCCAGCAGCCAAGATTGGGATAATTCACCCCTCCACTTT
NA,TRBV7-9,TRBJ2-1,few,CASSPRAGISYNEQFF,TGTGCCAGCAGCCCCCGGGCAGGGATCTCCTACAATGAGCAGTTCTTC
TRBD2,TRBV11-2,TRBJ2-3,few,CASSWGTSGRLSTDTQYF,TGTGCCAGCAGCTGGGGGACTAGCGGGAGGCTAAGCACAGATACGCAGTATTTT
NA,TRBV29-1,TRBJ1-1,many,CSVEFGGRSEARAEAFF,TGCAGCGTTGAATTTGGCGGCAGGTCGGAGGCCCGGGCTGAAGCTTTCTTT
NA,TRBV15,TRBJ2-5,NA,CATSRGTGLKETQYF,TGTGCCACCAGCAGAGGCACCGGACTAAAGGAGACCCAGTACTTC
NA,TRBV7-8,TRBJ2-3,few,CASSLAGSGLNTQYF,TGTGCCAGCAGCTTAGCAGGTAGCGGCCTAAATACGCAGTATTTT
NA,TRBV12-3/TRBV12-4,TRBJ2-7,few,CASSYRVHEQYF,TGTGCCAGCAGTTACAGGGTCCACGAGCAGTACTTC
NA,TRBV6-1,TRBJ2-2,few,CASSEAGRTGELFF,TGTGCCAGCAGTGAAGCAGGGAGAACCGGGGAGCTGTTTTTT
NA,TRBV7-7,TRBJ1-1,NA,CASSREPNTEAFF,TGTGCTAGCAGCCGAGAACCGAACACTGAAGCTTTCTTT
NA,TRBV7-9,TRBJ2-1,NA,CASSSPSVGQDNEQFF,TGTGCCAGCAGCTCCCCCAGTGTAGGCCAAGACAATGAGCAGTTCTTC
TRBD1,TRBV7-3,TRBJ1-2,many,CASSSSPQGEKATGYTF,TGTGCCAGCAGCTCCAGTCCCCAGGGGGAGAAGGCGACGGGCTACACCTTC
NA,TRBV27,TRBJ1-2,NA,CASSFRAGLHYGYTF,TGTGCCAGCAGTTTCCGGGCAGGGCTGCACTATGGCTACACCTTC
NA,TRBV6-1,TRBJ2-3,NA,CASSDGRDRSTDTQYF,TGTGCCAGCAGTGACGGGAGGGACAGGTCCACAGATACGCAGTATTTT
NA,TRBV7-8,TRBJ1-2,NA,CASSLADRYGYTF,TGTGCCAGCAGCTTAGCAGATCGGTATGGCTACACCTTC
TRBD1,TRBV6-1,TRBJ2-7,NA,CASSEPGQGNEQYF,TGTGCCAGCAGTGAACCGGGACAGGGGAACGAGCAGTACTTC
NA,TRBV20-1,TRBJ1-2,NA,CSARDILTYGYTF,TGCAGTGCTAGAGATATACTTACCTATGGCTACACCTTC
TRBD2,TRBV5-1,TRBJ2-7,few,CASSFLTSGSYEQYF,TGCGCCAGCAGCTTCTTGACTAGCGGGAGTTACGAGCAGTACTTC
TRBD2,TRBV3-1,TRBJ2-1,many,CASSQLAGVIEQFF,TGTGCCAGCAGCCAACTAGCGGGAGTAATTGAGCAGTTCTTC
TRBD2,TRBV20-1,TRBJ2-2,NA,CSARDVDPSRPTSGWTGELFF,TGCAGTGCTAGAGATGTTGATCCCTCCCGGCCGACTAGCGGGTGGACCGGGGAGCTGTTTTTT
TRBD2,TRBV12-3/TRBV12-4,TRBJ2-3,few,CASSDAIAGGPADTQYF,TGTGCCAGCAGTGACGCCATAGCGGGAGGGCCCGCAGATACGCAGTATTTT
NA,TRBV9,TRBJ2-7,NA,CASSVDESFSYEQYF,TGTGCCAGCAGCGTAGATGAGAGTTTCTCCTACGAGCAGTACTTC
NA,TRBV7-9,TRBJ2-5,NA,CASSSYRADGETQYF,TGTGCCAGCAGCTCGTACCGGGCCGACGGGGAGACCCAGTACTTC
NA,TRBV6-1,TRBJ2-2,few,CASNTLSRPTGELFF,TGTGCCAGCAACACACTTTCGCGGCCCACCGGGGAGCTGTTTTTT